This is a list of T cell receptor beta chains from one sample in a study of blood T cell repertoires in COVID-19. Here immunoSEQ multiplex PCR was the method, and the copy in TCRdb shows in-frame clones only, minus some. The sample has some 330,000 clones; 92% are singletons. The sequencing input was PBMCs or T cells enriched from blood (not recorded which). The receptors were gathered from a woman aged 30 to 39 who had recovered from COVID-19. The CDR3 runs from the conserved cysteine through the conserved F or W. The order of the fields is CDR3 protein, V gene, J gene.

cdr3_aa: CASSLDQGGTEAFF; v_call: TRBV5-1; j_call: TRBJ1-1
cdr3_aa: CASSQGQVGEKLFF; v_call: TRBV4-2; j_call: TRBJ1-4
cdr3_aa: CASSYTIGSGNTIYF; v_call: TRBV27; j_call: TRBJ1-3
cdr3_aa: CASSLQDRGYGYTF; v_call: TRBV27; j_call: TRBJ1-2
cdr3_aa: CASSIEAQPQHF; v_call: TRBV19; j_call: TRBJ1-5
cdr3_aa: CAWCLAGGGTDTQYF; v_call: TRBV30; j_call: TRBJ2-3
cdr3_aa: CASQRGPNNEQFF; v_call: TRBV7-2; j_call: TRBJ2-1
cdr3_aa: CASRTAGGKLFF; v_call: TRBV19; j_call: TRBJ1-4
cdr3_aa: CASSLVDRETQYF; v_call: TRBV7-8; j_call: TRBJ2-5
cdr3_aa: CASSVTQGGTGELFF; v_call: TRBV9; j_call: TRBJ2-2
cdr3_aa: CASSPPTSGRAGNEQYF; v_call: TRBV11-2; j_call: TRBJ2-7
cdr3_aa: CASIRDRQDGELFF; v_call: TRBV5-1; j_call: TRBJ2-2
cdr3_aa: CSVQNNEKLFF; v_call: TRBV20-1; j_call: TRBJ1-4
cdr3_aa: CASSRESEYGYTF; v_call: TRBV5-4; j_call: TRBJ1-2
cdr3_aa: CASSLGGVVDTQYF; v_call: TRBV4-1; j_call: TRBJ2-3
cdr3_aa: CASSLTGSREAFF; v_call: TRBV6-5; j_call: TRBJ1-1
cdr3_aa: CASSQLAAGGYSEQFF; v_call: TRBV3-1/TRBV3-2; j_call: TRBJ2-1
cdr3_aa: CASTTGGAGGYTF; v_call: TRBV21-1; j_call: TRBJ1-2
cdr3_aa: CASSGHEPGAFF; v_call: TRBV7-9; j_call: TRBJ1-1
cdr3_aa: CASTQDRFPLNTEAFF; v_call: TRBV28; j_call: TRBJ1-1
cdr3_aa: CASSPIPGQGASGNTIYF; v_call: TRBV18; j_call: TRBJ1-3
cdr3_aa: CASSIGAPGNGYTF; v_call: TRBV19; j_call: TRBJ1-2
cdr3_aa: CASSTRTGPGELFF; v_call: TRBV19; j_call: TRBJ2-2
cdr3_aa: CASVSNTEAFF; v_call: TRBV28; j_call: TRBJ1-1
cdr3_aa: CASEGYNSPLHF; v_call: TRBV5-6; j_call: TRBJ1-6
cdr3_aa: CASSQRGGVETQYF; v_call: TRBV14; j_call: TRBJ2-5
cdr3_aa: CASSLTSGIQETQYF; v_call: TRBV7-2; j_call: TRBJ2-5
cdr3_aa: CASSADGSSGNTIYF; v_call: TRBV27; j_call: TRBJ1-3
cdr3_aa: CASSKRGRRYYEQYF; v_call: TRBV21-1; j_call: TRBJ2-7
cdr3_aa: CATSRDWAGGYTF; v_call: TRBV15; j_call: TRBJ1-2
cdr3_aa: CSSRQGAKTLEQFF; v_call: TRBV19; j_call: TRBJ2-1
cdr3_aa: CASSPKETQYF; v_call: TRBV7-9; j_call: TRBJ2-5
cdr3_aa: CASSVQPAGPGELFF; v_call: TRBV6-4; j_call: TRBJ2-2
cdr3_aa: CASSLRSQRTGGRNQPQHF; v_call: TRBV7-2; j_call: TRBJ1-5
cdr3_aa: CATSRDSRYTGELFF; v_call: TRBV15; j_call: TRBJ2-2
cdr3_aa: CASSPPPAGRNEQFF; v_call: TRBV28; j_call: TRBJ2-1
cdr3_aa: CASSTPHEGYGYTF; v_call: TRBV6-2/TRBV6-3; j_call: TRBJ1-2
cdr3_aa: CAWSVAMNTEAFF; v_call: TRBV30; j_call: TRBJ1-1
cdr3_aa: CASSGASSSYEQYF; v_call: TRBV10-2; j_call: TRBJ2-7
cdr3_aa: CATSDFSGVQPQHF; v_call: TRBV24-1; j_call: TRBJ1-5
cdr3_aa: CASSFGNEQFF; v_call: TRBV7-6; j_call: TRBJ2-1
cdr3_aa: CASSLTQTGGLEQYF; v_call: TRBV7-6; j_call: TRBJ2-7
cdr3_aa: CASSNPGGGDQPQHF; v_call: TRBV21-1; j_call: TRBJ1-5
cdr3_aa: CASSFSSVIAEAFF; v_call: TRBV5-1; j_call: TRBJ1-1
cdr3_aa: CASSEYRGSYEQYF; v_call: TRBV2; j_call: TRBJ2-7
cdr3_aa: CASSPDRGNTEAFF; v_call: TRBV27; j_call: TRBJ1-1
cdr3_aa: CASSRVGYQTAALQGAGEQFF; v_call: TRBV18; j_call: TRBJ2-1
cdr3_aa: CASSVGGGTGEQYF; v_call: TRBV9; j_call: TRBJ2-7
cdr3_aa: CASRTPSPSGRASEQYF; v_call: TRBV3-1/TRBV3-2; j_call: TRBJ2-7
cdr3_aa: CASSFRGASTDTQYF; v_call: TRBV7-3; j_call: TRBJ2-3
cdr3_aa: CASSSLGGRASTHEQFF; v_call: TRBV5-1; j_call: TRBJ2-1